This is a list of T cell receptor beta chains from one sample in a study of shared clonotypes between healthy human individuals. Sequencing was performed with immunoSEQ multiplex PCR; in TCRdb, only in-frame clones are kept and a portion is missing. The data contain approximately 1.1 million clones, more than 75% of them seen just once; the ten biggest clones take up 0.52%. The sequenced sample was memory CD4+ T cells from PBMCs. Every receptor here comes from a man younger than 35 in good health. Some clones in this sample may be carry-over from other donors' samples. The CDR3 runs from the conserved cysteine through the conserved F or W. A D gene is named only where the DNA matches it firmly. Clone size, where shown, is once, few, many, or a class for clones that have expanded.

v_call	d_call	j_call	clone_size	cdr3_aa	cdr3_nt
TRBV18	-	TRBJ2-2	-	CASSPGRQANTGELFF	TGTGCCAGCTCTCCTGGACGGCAAGCGAACACCGGGGAGCTGTTTTTT
TRBV29-1	TRBD1	TRBJ1-2	-	CSVGPLTGGYGYTF	TGCAGCGTTGGGCCTTTGACAGGGGGATATGGCTACACCTTC
TRBV19	-	TRBJ2-5	-	CASNRRGFETQYF	TGTGCCAGTAATCGCAGGGGATTCGAGACCCAGTACTTC
TRBV28	TRBD1	TRBJ1-1	-	CASSTQGAGPEAFF	TGTGCCAGCAGTACCCAGGGGGCAGGCCCCGAAGCTTTCTTT
TRBV9	-	TRBJ1-3	once	CASSVGGNQGFSGNTIYF	TGTGCCAGCAGCGTAGGCGGCAACCAGGGATTCTCTGGAAACACCATATATTTT
TRBV28	-	TRBJ2-7	once	CATRGNYEQYF	TGTGCCACCCGCGGGAACTACGAGCAGTACTTC
TRBV18	-	TRBJ2-6	few	CASSPEHPGTGPRGGANVLTF	TGTGCCAGCTCACCCGAACACCCCGGGACGGGACCACGGGGAGGGGCCAACGTCCTGACTTTC
TRBV19	-	TRBJ2-7	-	CASSAAGTGRDEQYF	TGTGCCAGTAGTGCTGCCGGGACGGGGCGGGACGAGCAGTACTTC
TRBV5-1	-	TRBJ1-1	-	CASSLRAGQNTEAFF	TGCGCCAGCAGCTTGAGGGCGGGACAGAACACTGAAGCTTTCTTT
TRBV19	-	TRBJ1-2	-	CASSVTGSANYGYTF	TGTGCCAGTAGTGTCACAGGGTCTGCTAACTATGGCTACACCTTC
TRBV5-1	-	TRBJ2-5	-	CASSLEVGRETQYF	TGCGCCAGCAGCTTGGAAGTAGGTCGGGAGACCCAGTACTTC
TRBV18	-	TRBJ2-2	-	CASSPTVTGELFF	TGTGCCAGCTCACCGACGGTCACCGGGGAGCTGTTTTTT